A selection of T cell receptor beta chains follows, all from one sample in a study of blood T cell repertoires in COVID-19. TCRdb keeps only in-frame clones here, not all; method: immunoSEQ multiplex PCR. The sample yields about 220,000 clones, approximately 80% seen once. What was sequenced was PBMCs or T cells enriched from blood (not recorded which). The receptor source for this set is a man aged 40-55 years who had recovered from COVID-19. The CDR3 runs from the conserved cysteine through the conserved F or W. D genes are given only for firm matches. Clone size is given for some rows only: seen once, a few or many times, or a class if the clone is expanded.

CDR3 length | clone size | J gene | D gene | V gene | CDR3 DNA | CDR3 protein
14 | NA | TRBJ1-2 | TRBD1 | TRBV28 | TGTGCCAGCAGCTGGACAGGAAATGGAAATGGCTACACCTTC | CASSWTGNGNGYTF
14 | NA | TRBJ2-7 | TRBD2 | TRBV19 | TGTGCCAGTAGAACGACTAGCGCTACCTACGAGCAGTACTTC | CASRTTSATYEQYF
15 | NA | TRBJ1-1 | TRBD1 | TRBV18 | TGTGCCAGCTCACCCCCGCAGGGGGCGAGGACTGAAGCTTTCTTT | CASSPPQGARTEAFF
13 | NA | TRBJ2-2 | NA | TRBV29-1 | TGCAGCGTTCCTTTTTGGAACACCGGGGAGCTGTTTTTT | CSVPFWNTGELFF
16 | NA | TRBJ2-2 | TRBD2 | TRBV28 | TGTGCCAGCAGGACACTCAAGCGGGGGTTCACCGGGGAGCTGTTTTTT | CASRTLKRGFTGELFF
17 | NA | TRBJ2-3 | TRBD2 | TRBV27 | TGTGCCAGCAGTTTAAGGGCTAGCGGGAGGGTCGGAGATACGCAGTATTTT | CASSLRASGRVGDTQYF
14 | NA | TRBJ1-1 | TRBD1 | TRBV7-3 | TGTGCCAGCAGCCCGACAGGGGGGACCACTGAAGCTTTCTTT | CASSPTGGTTEAFF
12 | NA | TRBJ2-4 | TRBD1 | TRBV24-1 | TGTGCCATCCGGGACAGGGACTACATTCAGTACTTC | CAIRDRDYIQYF
12 | NA | TRBJ1-1 | NA | TRBV6-5 | TGTGCCAGCTGTAGGACTACCGTTGAAGCTTTCTTT | CASCRTTVEAFF
15 | NA | TRBJ1-2 | NA | TRBV7-2 | TGTGCCAGCAGCTTAAGGGGCGGGGTAAACTATGGCTACACCTTC | CASSLRGGVNYGYTF
14 | NA | TRBJ1-5 | TRBD1 | TRBV2 | TGTGCCAGCAGAGCGGACAGGGACAACCAGCCCCAGCATTTT | CASRADRDNQPQHF
13 | NA | TRBJ1-4 | NA | TRBV15 | TGTGCCACCAGCAGAGCCGGTAATGAAAAACTGTTTTTT | CATSRAGNEKLFF
15 | many | TRBJ2-2 | NA | TRBV19 | TGTGCCAGTAGCGCGGCGAACACGAACACCGGGGAGCTGTTTTTT | CASSAANTNTGELFF
14 | NA | TRBJ1-6 | NA | TRBV7-3 | TGTGCCAGCAGCTTGGGTACCGCCGGGTCACCCCTCCACTTT | CASSLGTAGSPLHF
13 | NA | TRBJ2-7 | NA | TRBV25-1 | TGTGCCACCCGGAGGAGGGAGGCGGGCGAGCAGTACTTC | CATRRREAGEQYF
14 | NA | TRBJ2-3 | TRBD2 | TRBV14 | TGTGCCAGCAGCCAAGAAGCGGGGGGAGATACGCAGTATTTT | CASSQEAGGDTQYF
12 | NA | TRBJ2-7 | NA | TRBV7-9 | TGTGCCAGCAGCTTAGCAGGGGGCGAGCAGTACTTC | CASSLAGGEQYF
14 | NA | TRBJ2-3 | NA | TRBV19 | TGTGCCAGTAGTAGTACTAGTACGGGGGATACGCAGTATTTT | CASSSTSTGDTQYF
15 | NA | TRBJ1-1 | TRBD1 | TRBV28 | TGTGCCAGCAGTTTGGCCCAGGGGGCGCAGGACGGAGCTTTCTTT | CASSLAQGAQDGAFF
16 | NA | TRBJ2-3 | TRBD2 | TRBV9 | TGTGCCAGCAGCTTCAGCGGGAGAGAAAGCACAGATACGCAGTATTTT | CASSFSGRESTDTQYF
15 | few | TRBJ2-2 | TRBD1 | TRBV5-5 | TGTGCCAGCAGCCCGACAGGGGCGAACACCGGGGAGCTGTTTTTT | CASSPTGANTGELFF
13 | NA | TRBJ1-5 | NA | TRBV19 | TGTGCCAGTAGTGGCAGGGTCAATCAGCCCCAGCATTTT | CASSGRVNQPQHF
14 | NA | TRBJ2-7 | TRBD1 | TRBV20-1 | TGCAGTGCTAGTTTAAGGGGGCGAGCTCGGGAGCAGTACTTC | CSASLRGRAREQYF
16 | NA | TRBJ2-7 | TRBD1 | TRBV28 | TGTGCCAGCAGTTTCCGGGACAGAAGAAACCGCTACGAGCAGTACTTC | CASSFRDRRNRYEQYF
14 | once | TRBJ2-5 | TRBD1 | TRBV25-1 | TGTGCCGCCTCCGGGACAGGGGGCAAGGAGACCCAGTACTTC | CAASGTGGKETQYF
14 | many | TRBJ2-1 | NA | TRBV29-1 | TGCAGCGTTAACAGGGACGCTTGGGCGAATGAGCAGTTCTTC | CSVNRDAWANEQFF